A single sample gave rise to the 18 T cell receptor beta chains below, sequenced in a study of cytomegalovirus exposure and HLA in healthy donors (dated by TCRdb to the late 2010s). Receptor amplification or capture employed the immunoSEQ multiplex PCR assay. The multiplex PCR relied on a mix of 60 forward primers for TCR Vbeta segments and 13 reverse primers for TCR Jbeta segments. The table comes from immuneACCESS by way of TCRdb, which keeps in-frame sequences with V and J called. Part of the clones is missing from these tables; in studies checked, under half for an unresolved V gene and the rest for unknown reasons. The sample records under 300,000 clones, about 86% of which are singletons. The ten biggest clones cover around 8% of the sample. The specimen was PBMCs. Receptors originate from a woman between 55 and 75 years old in good health and CMV-seropositive.

V gene TRBV25-1 combines with J gene TRBJ1-5; D uncertain. Germline assignment: CDR1 MGHDK and CDR2 SYGVNS. Trimming took 4 bases from V and 0 from J, leaving 13 bases between them. The CDR3 is 16 residues long. CDR3 coding DNA: TGTGCCAGCAGTGGGAACCAGGTTAATAGCAATCAGCCCCAGCATTTT. It translates to CASSGNQVNSNQPQHF. The full variable domain, completed using reference TRBV25-1 and TRBJ1-5, is EADIYQTPRYLVIGTGKKITLECSQTMGHDKMYWYQQDPGMELHLIHYSYGVNSTEKGDLSSESTVSRIRTEHFPLTLESARPSHTSQYLCASSGNQVNSNQPQHFGDGTRLSIL.

This chain uses TRBV27 with TRBJ1-5, with D uncertain. The ends were cut back, 3 bases at V and 3 bases at J, with 9 bases in the middle. There are 14 residues in the CDR3. Germline V gives CDR1 MNHEY, CDR2 SMNVEV (reference sequence). The CDR3 DNA follows: TGTGCCAGCAGTTTGGGCAGTCCCAATCAGCCCCAGCATTTT. Protein product: CASSLGSPNQPQHF.

The table lists this clone with a few counts. The chain uses TRBV7-9 and TRBJ2-3, with D perhaps TRBD2 (6 bases). The germline CDR1 and CDR2 sequences are SEHNR and FQNEAQ (reference sequence). Trimming shortened V by 3 bases and J by 2 bases, and 15 bases separated the two germline ends. The CDR3 has 16 residues. The DNA for the CDR3 is TGTGCCAGCAGCTTTGGGGAGGCCATATTCACAGATACGCAGTATTTT. Amino acids: CASSFGEAIFTDTQYF.

The chain combines TRBV9 with TRBJ2-1; 8 bases are a match to TRBD2. The ends lost 3 bases at V and 2 bases at J; junction bases unmatched: 7. The CDR3 is 16 amino acids. Per germline, CDR1 SGDLS and CDR2 YYNGEE. Here the CDR3 reads CASSASGSPPYNEQFF. The CDR3 coding sequence is TGTGCCAGCAGCGCCAGCGGGAGCCCCCCCTACAATGAGCAGTTCTTC.

This clone showed up just once. This chain links TRBV19 with TRBJ2-7; 9 positions match TRBD2. The CDR3 runs to 15 residues. The V and J ends lost 5 bases and 6 bases, in that order; junction bases with no gene match: 11. The germline CDR1 and CDR2 sequences are LNHDA and SQIVND (reference sequence). The CDR3 loop reads CASSSSGTSLSEQYF. The DNA for the CDR3 is TGTGCCAGTAGTTCGTCCGGGACTAGCTTGTCCGAGCAGTACTTC. Full variable domain (rest looked up from reference TRBV19 and TRBJ2-7): DGGITQSPKYLFRKEGQNVTLSCEQNLNHDAMYWYRQDPGQGLRLIYYSQIVNDFQKGDIAEGYSVSREKKESFPLTVTSAQKNPTAFYLCASSSSGTSLSEQYFGPGTRLTVT.

The V gene is TRBV6-5, the J gene TRBJ1-1; no reliable D call. Germline V gene lookup returns CDR1 MNHEY and CDR2 SVGAGI. This CDR3 is 11 amino acids long. V was cut by 8 bases and J by 1 base, with 5 bases left in between. The CDR3 sequence: CASVQNTEAFF. The CDR3 nucleotides are TGTGCCAGCGTCCAGAACACTGAAGCTTTCTTT.

This chain uses TRBV6-5 with TRBJ2-5, with 7 positions matching TRBD2. The CDR3 totals 15 residues. Germline V gene data show CDR1 as MNHEY and CDR2 as SVGAGI. The ends lost 6 bases at V and 4 bases at J; junction bases unmatched: 11. CDR3 loop: CASSSGRELLETQYF. CDR3 nucleotides: TGTGCCAGCAGCTCTGGGCGGGAGCTCTTAGAGACCCAGTACTTC.

The V gene is TRBV5-1, the J gene TRBJ2-5; weak D call: TRBD2 (7 bases). The CDR3 has 13 residues. Germline V gene sequence: CDR1 SGHRS, CDR2 YFSETQ. Trimming shortened V by 3 bases and J by 3 bases, and 9 bases separated the two germline ends. The CDR3 bases are TGCGCCAGCAGCTGGGAGGGGGAAGAGACCCAGTACTTC. It codes for CASSWEGEETQYF.

The rearrangement links TRBV14 to TRBJ2-1, with 12 nucleotides matching TRBD1. CDR3 length equals 16 residues. Trimming removed 1 base from V and 8 bases from J; junction bases left unmatched: 6. Germline V lookup: CDR1 SGHDN, CDR2 FVKESK. CDR3 nucleotides: TGTGCCAGCAGCCAAGGTGGGACAGGGGGCTATCATGAGCAGTTCTTC. Amino acids: CASSQGGTGGYHEQFF. Full variable domain (outside the CDR3, taken from reference TRBV14 and TRBJ2-1): EAGVTQFPSHSVIEKGQTVTLRCDPISGHDNLYWYRRVMGKEIKFLLHFVKESKQDESGMPNNRFLAERTGGTYSTLKVQPAELEDSGVYFCASSQGGTGGYHEQFFGPGTRLTVL.

This chain uses TRBV18 with TRBJ2-3, with D possibly being TRBD2 (5 bases). Deletions cut 2 bases from V and 3 bases from J, with 18 bases between. Germline assignment: CDR1 KGHSH and CDR2 LQKENI. This CDR3 has 17 residues. As DNA, the CDR3 is TGTGCCAGCTCACCAAGGCGGGCCAAAGATGGGACAGATACGCAGTATTTT. Translation gives CASSPRRAKDGTDTQYF.

V is TRBV10-1 and J is TRBJ2-4, with no clear D. Germline V lookup: CDR1 WNHNN, CDR2 SYGVQD (reference sequence). The V end lost 5 bases, the J end lost 16 bases, and 18 bases lay between the germline ends. The CDR3 consists of 12 residues. The CDR3 DNA is TGCGCCAGCAGTCATACTCCGGGTCCCCGCTACTTC. Translation: CASSHTPGPRYF.

The chain joins TRBV5-1 to TRBJ2-1, with 7 bases identical to TRBD1. V was clipped by 2 bases and J by 4 bases; unmatched bases: 15. The CDR3 is made up of 18 amino acids. The germline CDR1 and CDR2 sequences are SGHRS and YFSETQ. This CDR3 reads CASSFDPLGGLSYNEQFF. CDR3 coding DNA: TGCGCCAGCAGCTTTGATCCGCTAGGGGGCCTATCTTACAATGAGCAGTTCTTC.

This chain links TRBV5-4 with TRBJ2-7; 8 bases align to TRBD2. Per the germline V gene, CDR1 is SGHNT and CDR2 is YYREEE (reference sequence). The junction had 5 bases not matched to a gene; V was cut back by 6 bases and J by 6 bases. The CDR3 contains 12 residues. The CDR3 protein is CASNPGRGEQYF. CDR3 coding DNA: TGTGCCAGCAACCCCGGGAGGGGCGAGCAGTACTTC.

About this clone: The junction does not match germline at one end; this may be a read error. V and J are TRBV4-1 and TRBJ1-4; D is ambiguous. Germline CDR1 is MGHRA and CDR2 is YSYEKL. CDR3 size: 12 residues. The CDR3: CASSQDNEKLLF. The CDR3 nucleotides are TGCGCCAGCAGCCAAGATAATGAAAAACTGCTTTTT.

The CDR3 sequence is CASSLGAGANRRDEQYF. DNA of the CDR3: TGCGCCAGCAGCTTGGGCGCAGGGGCCAATCGAAGGGACGAGCAGTACTTC. This chain links TRBV5-1 with TRBJ2-7; maybe TRBD1 (6 bases). V lost 0 bases, J lost 5 bases, and 21 bases lay in between. The CDR3 spans 17 residues. Germline V lookup: CDR1 SGHRS, CDR2 YFSETQ. The whole variable domain, remainder taken from reference TRBV5-1 and TRBJ2-7, is KAGVTQTPRYLIKTRGQQVTLSCSPISGHRSVSWYQQTPGQGLQFLFEYFSETQRNKGNFPGRFSGRQFSNSRSEMNVSTLELGDSALYLCASSLGAGANRRDEQYFGPGTRLTVT.

This clone was found a few times. The J gene is TRBJ2-4, the V gene TRBV5-4, with a tentative D call TRBD1 (6 bases). V was shortened by 4 bases and J by 5 bases, with 13 bases between the two germline ends. The CDR3 loop spans 14 amino acids. CDR1 and CDR2 from the germline V gene are SGHNT and YYREEE (reference sequence). As DNA, the CDR3 is TGTGCCAGCAGCGTACAGGACAGAGAAAACATTCAGTACTTC. Amino acid sequence: CASSVQDRENIQYF.

This chain connects TRBV5-4 to TRBJ2-3; TRBD1 matches 9 bases. The trim removed 0 bases at V and 5 bases at J, leaving 7 bases unmatched. The CDR3 spans 16 residues. Germline V lookup: CDR1 SGHNT, CDR2 YYREEE (reference sequence). The CDR3 sequence: CASSLAGGQGRDTQYF. CDR3 nucleotides: TGTGCCAGCAGCTTGGCGGGGGGACAGGGCCGAGATACGCAGTATTTT.

The chain links TRBV29-1 to TRBJ1-1; 11 positions agree with TRBD1. The length of the CDR3 is 13 residues. Looked up from germline, CDR1 is SQVTM and CDR2 is ANQGSEA. With 6 bases clipped from V and 5 bases from J, the junction kept 5 bases outside the gene matches. The chain's CDR3 is CSVRTGGGTEAFF. CDR3 sequence (DNA): TGCAGCGTGCGGACAGGGGGCGGAACTGAAGCTTTCTTT.